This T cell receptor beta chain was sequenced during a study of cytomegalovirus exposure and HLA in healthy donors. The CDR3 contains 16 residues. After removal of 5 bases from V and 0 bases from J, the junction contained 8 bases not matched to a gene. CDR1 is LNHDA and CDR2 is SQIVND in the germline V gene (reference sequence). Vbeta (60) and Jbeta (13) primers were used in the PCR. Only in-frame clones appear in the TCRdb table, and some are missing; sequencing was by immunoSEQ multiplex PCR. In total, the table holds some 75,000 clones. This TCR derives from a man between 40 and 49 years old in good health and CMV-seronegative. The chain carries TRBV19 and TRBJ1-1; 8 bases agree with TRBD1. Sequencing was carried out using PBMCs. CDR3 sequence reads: CASSPRTGLMNTEAFF. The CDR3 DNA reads TGTGCCAGTAGTCCACGGACAGGGTTGATGAACACTGAAGCTTTCTTT.